Below, 27 T cell receptor beta chains from the same sample are listed, as sequenced in a study of human T cells and chemical hapten exposure. This sample's time point: pre-sensitization, week 0. Treatment described: therapeutic diphenylcyclopropenone sensitization with weekly scalp DPC. A single record per CDR3 protein comes from TCRdb applying MiXCR to the RACE reads. The sample lists more than 250,000 distinct CDR3 sequences, about 9.4% occurring once. The material was whole blood, obtained in connection with sensitization to the hapten diphenylcyclopropenone (DPC). All receptors come from a woman aged 40 to 50 with alopecia areata. Some clones in this sample may be carry-over from other donors' samples.

Remarks on this clonotype: A read error may produce the germline difference seen at one junction end. The chain employs TRBV5-5 and TRBJ2-1, with 8 nucleotides matching TRBD2. The CDR3 runs 15 residues. The germline CDR1 and CDR2 sequences are SGHKS and YYEKEE (reference sequence). The CDR3 region is CASSLALAVNNEQFF. The CDR3 DNA follows: TGTGCCAGCAGTTTGGCACTAGCGGTGAACAATGAGCAGTTCTTC.

This clonotype was found a few times. DNA of the CDR3: TGTGCCACCAGTGATTTGAGACAGGGCCTTTGGAGGCAGTTCTTC. It specifies CATSDLRQGLWRQFF. The chain links TRBV24-1 to TRBJ2-1, with 7 nucleotides matching TRBD1. The length of the CDR3 is 15 residues. J was trimmed by 12 bases and V by 0 bases; bases with no gene match: 10. Per the germline V gene, CDR1 is KGHDR and CDR2 is SFDVKD.

The V gene is TRBV5-1, the J gene TRBJ1-1; 8 bases align to TRBD1. The V segment lost 0 bases and the J segment 5 bases; nucleotides outside the gene matches: 6. This CDR3 is 15 amino acids long. Germline values: CDR1 SGHRS, CDR2 YFSETQ. CDR3 sequence reads: CASSLVAGGETEAFF. For the CDR3, the DNA is TGCGCCAGCAGCTTGGTAGCAGGGGGCGAAACTGAAGCTTTCTTT.

This clonotype was recorded many times. The chain has TRBV2 and TRBJ1-5; TRBD1 might be the D (6 bases). Germline assignment: CDR1 SNHLY and CDR2 FYNNEI. V dropped 8 bases and J dropped 4 bases, with 9 bases sitting between them. The CDR3 extends over 12 amino acids. DNA for the CDR3: TGTGCCAGCGGGACAAGGAATCAGCCCCAGCATTTT. This encodes CASGTRNQPQHF.

This clonotype has a handful of counts. The chain couples TRBV29-1 to TRBJ2-7; maybe TRBD2 (5 bases). Germline CDR1 and CDR2: SQVTM and ANQGSEA. V dropped 5 bases and J dropped 5 bases, with 16 bases sitting between them. CDR3 length: 13 amino acids. The CDR3 protein is CSVTGIPAHEQYF. In DNA form, the CDR3 reads TGCAGCGTTACCGGGATCCCTGCCCACGAGCAGTACTTC.

This clonotype was counted only a few times. The chain joins TRBV18 to TRBJ1-1; 8 bases align to TRBD1. Trimming removed 2 bases from V and 6 bases from J; junction bases left unmatched: 5. This CDR3 contains 14 residues. Looked up from germline, CDR1 is KGHSH and CDR2 is LQKENI. CDR3 DNA: TGTGCCAGCTCACCAGGACAGGGAGGGGCTGAAGCTTTCTTT. This translates into CASSPGQGGAEAFF.

This clonotype came up many times. The chain links TRBV15 to TRBJ2-5, with 11 bases that match TRBD1. Trimming took 0 bases from V and 9 from J; bases not matched to a gene: 6. The CDR3 loop spans 15 amino acids. Germline loops: CDR1 LNHNV, CDR2 YYDKDF (reference sequence). The CDR3 nucleotides are TGTGCCACCAGCAGAGATCCAGGGACAGGGGGGCCCCAGTACTTC. Amino acid sequence: CATSRDPGTGGPQYF.

The sample holds a few counts of this clonotype. The chain employs TRBV4-2 and TRBJ1-4; D is unclear. Germline CDR1 LGHNA, CDR2 YNFKEQ. Trimming shortened V by 5 bases and J by 1 base, and 14 bases separated the two germline ends. The CDR3 totals 16 residues. The CDR3: CASSELAGGTNEKLFF. The CDR3 nucleotides are TGTGCCAGCAGCGAATTGGCCGGTGGAACTAATGAAAAACTGTTTTTT.

This clonotype has a handful of counts. The chain combines TRBV28 with TRBJ2-1; 14 bases fit TRBD2. CDR1 MDHEN and CDR2 SYDVKM come from the germline V gene. This CDR3 has 18 residues. The V gene end was trimmed by 5 bases and the J gene end by 1 base; junction bases not matched to a gene: 7. CDR3 amino acids: CASSTGTSGSESYNEQFF. In DNA, the CDR3 is TGTGCCAGCAGTACCGGGACTAGCGGGAGCGAGTCCTACAATGAGCAGTTCTTC.

This clonotype has only a few counts. The rearrangement joins TRBV29-1 to TRBJ2-3, with TRBD1 matching over 10 bases. CDR3 length: 14 residues. V gave up 6 bases and J gave up 4 bases; unmatched junction bases: 7. Per germline, CDR1 SQVTM and CDR2 ANQGSEA. The DNA for the CDR3 is TGCAGCGTGGAGACAGGGGGCGTTTCAGATACGCAGTATTTT. It specifies CSVETGGVSDTQYF.

In this sample, this clonotype turned up a few times. The CDR3, as DNA: TGTGCCAGCAGCTCCCCCCGGCCTACCTCTGGAAACACCATATATTTT. Its protein product is CASSSPRPTSGNTIYF. The rearrangement joins TRBV6-5 to TRBJ1-3; D is unclear. This CDR3 has 16 amino acids. The V gene lost 6 bases and the J gene lost 0 bases, with 15 bases spanning the gap. Per the germline V gene, CDR1 is MNHEY and CDR2 is SVGAGI.

V gene TRBV12-3 or TRBV12-4 combines with J gene TRBJ2-1, with 11 positions matching TRBD2. This CDR3 is built from 15 residues. V dropped 9 bases and J dropped 6; count of bases not matched to a gene: 10. CDR3 amino acids: CASQPGLAEANEQFF. For the CDR3, the DNA is TGTGCCAGTCAACCGGGACTAGCGGAAGCCAATGAGCAGTTCTTC.

The chain combines TRBV20-1 with TRBJ2-3; D is ambiguous. The V and J ends lost 5 bases and 4 bases respectively, with 7 bases between them. The CDR3 consists of 11 residues. The germline gives CDR1 DFQATT, CDR2 SNEGSKA (reference sequence). The CDR3 coding sequence is TGCAGTGCTGGGGAACCAGATACGCAGTATTTT. Its protein is CSAGEPDTQYF.

This clonotype was recorded many times. This chain joins TRBV3-1 and TRBJ2-7; D gene ambiguous. Trimming left V 0 bases short and J 3 bases short, with 9 bases between. Germline CDR1 is LGHDT and CDR2 is YNNKEL (reference sequence). CDR3 length equals 14 residues. CDR3 sequence reads: CASSQDPPGYEQYF. In DNA, the CDR3 is TGTGCCAGCAGCCAAGATCCGCCGGGCTACGAGCAGTACTTC.

This clonotype was counted a few times. The rearrangement joins TRBV29-1 to TRBJ2-3, with D hard to call. There are 15 residues in the CDR3. Trimming shortened V by 7 bases and J by 5 bases, and 22 bases separated the two germline ends. Germline assignment: CDR1 SQVTM and CDR2 ANQGSEA. CDR3 nucleotides: TGCAGCGCTTGCGCCTCCCTACCCTACGTAGATACGCAGTATTTT. Protein product: CSACASLPYVDTQYF.

A few counts support this clonotype. The V gene is TRBV5-1, the J gene TRBJ2-7; TRBD1 matches 11 bases. J was trimmed by 6 bases and V by 2 bases; bases with no gene match: 4. The CDR3 spans 14 residues. The germline CDR1 and CDR2 sequences are SGHRS and YFSETQ. Here the CDR3 reads CASSFTGTGGEQYF. Here the CDR3 DNA reads TGCGCCAGCAGCTTCACCGGGACAGGGGGCGAGCAGTACTTC. Together with reference TRBV5-1 and TRBJ2-7, the CDR3 gives the full variable domain: KAGVTQTPRYLIKTRGQQVTLSCSPISGHRSVSWYQQTPGQGLQFLFEYFSETQRNKGNFPGRFSGRQFSNSRSEMNVSTLELGDSALYLCASSFTGTGGEQYFGPGTRLTVT.

The V call is TRBV29-1, the J call TRBJ1-2; perhaps TRBD1 as D (5 bases). The length of the CDR3 is 14 residues. Trimming left V 1 base short and J 2 bases short, with 11 bases between. CDR1 is SQVTM, CDR2 ANQGSEA, per germline. This CDR3 is CSVEVREANYGYTF. CDR3 nucleotides: TGCAGCGTTGAAGTCAGGGAGGCAAACTATGGCTACACCTTC. The full variable domain, its missing parts supplied by reference TRBV29-1 and TRBJ1-2, is SAVISQKPSRDICQRGTSLTIQCQVDSQVTMMFWYRQQPGQSLTLIATANQGSEATYESGFVIDKFPISRPNLTFSTLTVSNMSPEDSSIYLCSVEVREANYGYTFGSGTRLTVV.

The rearrangement links TRBV29-1 to TRBJ2-7, with 7 bases lining up with TRBD1. Germline assignment: CDR1 SQVTM and CDR2 ANQGSEA. The CDR3 extends over 12 amino acids. Trimming removed 7 bases from V and 3 bases from J; junction bases left unmatched: 6. CDR3 amino acids: CSATGTYYEQYF. CDR3 in DNA: TGCAGCGCGACAGGGACCTACTACGAGCAGTACTTC.

The chain links TRBV24-1 to TRBJ2-3; D is uncertain. The CDR3 contains 13 residues. CDR1 is KGHDR, CDR2 SFDVKD, per germline. Trimming left V 5 bases short and J 5 bases short, with 10 bases between. In nucleotides, the CDR3 is TGTGCCACCAGTGGGGTGGGTGGAGATACGCAGTATTTT. Translated, it gives CATSGVGGDTQYF.

The rearrangement links TRBV18 to TRBJ2-7, with TRBD1 identical over 9 bases. V was pared by 3 bases and J by 6 bases, with 6 bases of the junction left unmatched. Per germline, CDR1 KGHSH and CDR2 LQKENI. The CDR3 consists of 14 residues. The CDR3 coding sequence is TGTGCCAGCTCACCGGCACAGGGGGCGGGCGAGCAGTACTTC. It specifies CASSPAQGAGEQYF.

The V gene is TRBV4-2, the J gene TRBJ2-5; possible D gene TRBD2, 6 bases. This CDR3 region has 15 residues. Trimming took off 4 bases at V and 0 bases at J, with 12 bases between the two ends. The germline V gene encodes CDR1 LGHNA and CDR2 YNFKEQ. This CDR3 is CASSLVGEDQETQYF. CDR3 sequence (DNA): TGTGCCAGCAGCCTGGTGGGGGAGGACCAAGAGACCCAGTACTTC.

This rearrangement joins TRBV28 to TRBJ2-1; D gene unclear. CDR3 length: 15 residues. Between the trimmed V and J ends, which lost 5 bases and 9 bases, there was a span of 20 bases. The germline V gene encodes CDR1 MDHEN and CDR2 SYDVKM. This CDR3 is CASSPRLRPSREQFF. The CDR3 bases are TGTGCCAGCAGTCCTCGTCTACGGCCCTCCCGTGAGCAGTTCTTC.

This clonotype was recorded at least ten times. The genes are TRBV6-2 or TRBV6-3 and TRBJ2-2; the D gene is possibly TRBD2 (5 bases). Trimming took off 6 bases at V and 7 bases at J, with 12 bases between the two ends. This CDR3 is built from 13 residues. Germline CDR1 reads MNHEY; CDR2 reads SVGEGT. CDR3 amino acids: CASSHPTSGELFF. The CDR3 DNA is TGTGCCAGCAGCCACCCCACTAGCGGGGAGCTGTTTTTT.

The rearrangement links TRBV12-3 or TRBV12-4 to TRBJ2-7, with D possibly matching TRBD2 (6 bases). Trimming removed 4 bases from V and 2 bases from J, with 12 bases in between. The CDR3 is 14 amino acids. The CDR3 protein is CASSSYLAAYEQYF. CDR3 DNA: TGTGCCAGCAGTTCGTACTTAGCGGCCTACGAGCAGTACTTC.

This chain uses TRBV28 with TRBJ2-1; the D call may be TRBD1 or TRBD2 (5 bases each). The CDR3 extends over 10 amino acids. Germline V gene sequence: CDR1 MDHEN, CDR2 SYDVKM. V lost 6 bases to trimming and J lost 8 bases, with 5 bases between them. CDR3 region: CASRGHEQFF. The CDR3 bases are TGTGCCAGCAGGGGACATGAGCAGTTCTTC.

The V call is TRBV20-1, the J call TRBJ1-2, with TRBD1 identical over 10 bases. Germline loops: CDR1 DFQATT, CDR2 SNEGSKA (reference sequence). This CDR3 is built from 13 residues. V shed 6 bases, J shed 2 bases, and the junction held 3 bases outside the gene matches. CDR3: CSAGTGENYGYTF. The CDR3 DNA follows: TGCAGTGCCGGGACAGGGGAGAACTATGGCTACACCTTC.

The genes are TRBV7-8 and TRBJ2-1; 7 bases map to TRBD1. The J segment lost 5 bases and the V segment lost 5 bases, leaving 3 bases of the junction unmatched. The V gene's germline CDR1 is SGHVS and CDR2 FQNEAQ. The CDR3 runs 13 residues. CDR3 nucleotide sequence: TGTGCCAGCAGCCACAGGGGAGACAATGAGCAGTTCTTC. Translated, it gives CASSHRGDNEQFF.